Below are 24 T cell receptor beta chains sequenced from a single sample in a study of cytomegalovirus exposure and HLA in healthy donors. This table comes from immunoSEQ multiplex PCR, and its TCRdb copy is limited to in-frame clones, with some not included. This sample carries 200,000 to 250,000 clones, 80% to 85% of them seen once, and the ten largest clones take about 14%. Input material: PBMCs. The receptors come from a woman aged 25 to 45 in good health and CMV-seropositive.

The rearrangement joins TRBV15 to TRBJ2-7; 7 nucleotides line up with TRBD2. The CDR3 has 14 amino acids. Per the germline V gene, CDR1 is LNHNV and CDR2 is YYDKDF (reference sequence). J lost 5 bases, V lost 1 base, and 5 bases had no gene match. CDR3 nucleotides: TGTGCCACCAGCAGAGGGGGGAGGGGAGACGAGCAGTACTTC. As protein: CATSRGGRGDEQYF.

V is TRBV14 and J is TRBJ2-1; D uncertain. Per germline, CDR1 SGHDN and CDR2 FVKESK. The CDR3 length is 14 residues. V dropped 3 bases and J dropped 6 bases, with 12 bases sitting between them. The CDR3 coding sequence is TGTGCCAGCAGCCACACCCGCGGTAGCAATGAGCAGTTCTTC. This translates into CASSHTRGSNEQFF.

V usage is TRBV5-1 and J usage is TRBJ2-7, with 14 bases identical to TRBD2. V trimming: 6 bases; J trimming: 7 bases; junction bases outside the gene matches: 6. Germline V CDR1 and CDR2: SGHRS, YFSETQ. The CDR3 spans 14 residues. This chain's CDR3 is CASNKGLAGVEQYF. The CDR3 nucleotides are TGCGCCAGCAATAAGGGACTAGCGGGAGTGGAGCAGTACTTC.

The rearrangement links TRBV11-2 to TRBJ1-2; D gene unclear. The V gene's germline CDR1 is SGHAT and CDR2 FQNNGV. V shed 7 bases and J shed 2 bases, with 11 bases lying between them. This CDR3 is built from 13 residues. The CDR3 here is CASNTGGNYGYTF. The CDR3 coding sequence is TGTGCCAGCAACACGGGCGGCAACTATGGCTACACCTTC.

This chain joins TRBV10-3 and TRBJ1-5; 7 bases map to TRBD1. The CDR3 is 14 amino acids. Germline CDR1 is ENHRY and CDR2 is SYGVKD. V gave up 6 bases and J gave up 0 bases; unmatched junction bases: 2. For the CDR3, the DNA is TGTGCCATCAGGGGACAGTATAGCAATCAGCCCCAGCATTTT. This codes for CAIRGQYSNQPQHF.

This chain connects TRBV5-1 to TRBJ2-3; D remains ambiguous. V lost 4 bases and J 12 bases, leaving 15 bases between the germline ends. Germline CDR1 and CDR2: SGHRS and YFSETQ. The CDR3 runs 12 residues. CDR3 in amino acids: CASSIPDPKQYF. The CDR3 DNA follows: TGCGCCAGCAGCATCCCGGACCCCAAACAGTATTTT.

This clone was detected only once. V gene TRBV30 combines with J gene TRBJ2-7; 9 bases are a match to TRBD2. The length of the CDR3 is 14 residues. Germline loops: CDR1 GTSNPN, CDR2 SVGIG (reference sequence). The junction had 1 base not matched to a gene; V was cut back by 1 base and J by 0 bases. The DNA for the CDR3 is TGTGCCTGGAGTGGACTAGCGGACTCCTACGAGCAGTACTTC. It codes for CAWSGLADSYEQYF. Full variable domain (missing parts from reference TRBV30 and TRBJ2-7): SQTIHQWPATLVQPVGSPLSLECTVEGTSNPNLYWYRQAAGRGLQLLFYSVGIGQISSEVPQNLSASRPQDRQFILSSKKLLLSDSGFYLCAWSGLADSYEQYFGPGTRLTVT.

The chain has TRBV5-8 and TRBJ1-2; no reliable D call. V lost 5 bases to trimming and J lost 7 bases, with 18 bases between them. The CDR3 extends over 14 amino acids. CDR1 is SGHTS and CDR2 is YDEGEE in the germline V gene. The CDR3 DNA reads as TGTGCCAGCAGAGCGCAGGCGACACTTGCTGGCTACACCTTC. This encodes CASRAQATLAGYTF.

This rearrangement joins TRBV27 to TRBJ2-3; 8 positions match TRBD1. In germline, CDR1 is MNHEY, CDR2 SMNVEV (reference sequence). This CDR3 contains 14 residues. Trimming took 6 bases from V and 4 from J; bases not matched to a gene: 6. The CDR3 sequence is CASRRTGSADTQYF. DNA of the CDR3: TGTGCCAGCAGGCGGACAGGGTCGGCAGATACGCAGTATTTT.

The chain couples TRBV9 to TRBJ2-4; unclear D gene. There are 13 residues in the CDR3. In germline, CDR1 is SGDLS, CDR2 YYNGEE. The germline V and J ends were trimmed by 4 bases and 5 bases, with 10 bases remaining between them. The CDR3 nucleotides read TGTGCCAGCAGCTTCGGACCCGAAAACATTCAGTACTTC. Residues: CASSFGPENIQYF.

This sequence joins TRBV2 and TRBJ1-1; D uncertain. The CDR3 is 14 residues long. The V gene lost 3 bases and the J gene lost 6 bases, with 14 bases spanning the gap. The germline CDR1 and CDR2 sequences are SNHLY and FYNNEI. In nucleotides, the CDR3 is TGTGCCAGCAGTGATCGTGGGGATTCCTCTGAAGCTTTCTTT. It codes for CASSDRGDSSEAFF.

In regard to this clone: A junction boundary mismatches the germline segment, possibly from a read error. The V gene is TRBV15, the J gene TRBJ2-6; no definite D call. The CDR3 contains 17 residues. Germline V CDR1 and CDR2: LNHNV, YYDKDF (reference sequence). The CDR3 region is CATSGEFQRSGANVLTF. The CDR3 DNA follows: TGTGCCACCAGCGGAGAATTTCAGCGCTCTGGGGCCAACGTCCTGACTTTC.

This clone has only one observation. CDR3 in DNA: TGCAGCGTTCAGCGCTTCCGGGACAAATTCGGCTACACCTTC. Protein sequence: CSVQRFRDKFGYTF. The chain joins TRBV29-1 to TRBJ1-2; TRBD1 is a possible D gene (6 bases). CDR1 is SQVTM, CDR2 ANQGSEA, per germline. This CDR3 is built from 14 residues. V lost 5 bases, J lost 8 bases, and 21 bases lay in between. The full variable domain, with the rest looked up from reference TRBV29-1 and TRBJ1-2, is SAVISQKPSRDICQRGTSLTIQCQVDSQVTMMFWYRQQPGQSLTLIATANQGSEATYESGFVIDKFPISRPNLTFSTLTVSNMSPEDSSIYLCSVQRFRDKFGYTFGSGTRLTVV.

CDR3 sequence: CASQSPSGSGETQYF. The CDR3 nucleotides are TGTGCCAGCCAGTCCCCTTCCGGGAGTGGGGAGACCCAGTACTTC. The chain links TRBV2 to TRBJ2-5; TRBD2 might be the D (6 bases). CDR1 SNHLY and CDR2 FYNNEI come from the germline V gene. V was clipped by 8 bases and J by 5 bases, with 21 bases between them. This CDR3 is built from 15 residues.

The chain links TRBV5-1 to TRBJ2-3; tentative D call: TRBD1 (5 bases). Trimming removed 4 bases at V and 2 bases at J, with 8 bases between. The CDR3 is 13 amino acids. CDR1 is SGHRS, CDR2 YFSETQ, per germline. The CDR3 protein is CASSQDTTDTQYF. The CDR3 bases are TGCGCCAGCAGCCAGGACACCACAGATACGCAGTATTTT. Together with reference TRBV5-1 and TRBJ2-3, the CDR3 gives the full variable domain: KAGVTQTPRYLIKTRGQQVTLSCSPISGHRSVSWYQQTPGQGLQFLFEYFSETQRNKGNFPGRFSGRQFSNSRSEMNVSTLELGDSALYLCASSQDTTDTQYFGPGTRLTVL.

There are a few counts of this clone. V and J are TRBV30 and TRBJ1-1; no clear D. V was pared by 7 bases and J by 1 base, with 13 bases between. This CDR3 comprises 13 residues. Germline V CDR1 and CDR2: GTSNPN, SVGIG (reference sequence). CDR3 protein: CASRRRQNTEAFF. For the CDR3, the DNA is TGTGCCTCGAGACGACGGCAGAACACTGAAGCTTTCTTT.

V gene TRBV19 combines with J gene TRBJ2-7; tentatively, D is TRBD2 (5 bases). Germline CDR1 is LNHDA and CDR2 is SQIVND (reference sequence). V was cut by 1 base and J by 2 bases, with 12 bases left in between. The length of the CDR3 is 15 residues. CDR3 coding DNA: TGTGCCAGTAGTATAGGAGGACTCCGTACCTACGAGCAGTACTTC. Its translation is CASSIGGLRTYEQYF.

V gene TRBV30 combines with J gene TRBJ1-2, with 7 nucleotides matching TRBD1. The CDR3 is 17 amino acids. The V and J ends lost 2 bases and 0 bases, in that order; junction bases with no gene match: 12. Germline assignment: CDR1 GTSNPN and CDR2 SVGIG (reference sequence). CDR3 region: CAWSTYDLTGSNYGYTF. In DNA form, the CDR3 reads TGTGCCTGGAGTACTTACGATCTGACAGGGTCTAACTATGGCTACACCTTC.

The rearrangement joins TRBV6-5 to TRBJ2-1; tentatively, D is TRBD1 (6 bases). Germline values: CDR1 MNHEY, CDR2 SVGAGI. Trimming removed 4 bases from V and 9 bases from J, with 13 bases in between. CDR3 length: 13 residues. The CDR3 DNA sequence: TGTGCCAGCAGTTTTTGGGGGCCAGGTGAGCAGTTCTTC. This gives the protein CASSFWGPGEQFF.

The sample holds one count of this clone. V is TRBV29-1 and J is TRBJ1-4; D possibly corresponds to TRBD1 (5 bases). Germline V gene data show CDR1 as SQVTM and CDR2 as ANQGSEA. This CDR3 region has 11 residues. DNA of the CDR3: TGCGGGGGGACTGCAAATGAAAAACTGTTTTTT. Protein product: CGGTANEKLFF.

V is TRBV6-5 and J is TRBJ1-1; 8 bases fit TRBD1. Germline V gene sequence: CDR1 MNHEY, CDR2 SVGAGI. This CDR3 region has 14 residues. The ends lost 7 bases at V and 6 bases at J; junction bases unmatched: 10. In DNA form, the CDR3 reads TGTGCCAGCATGGGCCGACAGGGGATCGCTGAAGCTTTCTTT. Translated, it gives CASMGRQGIAEAFF.

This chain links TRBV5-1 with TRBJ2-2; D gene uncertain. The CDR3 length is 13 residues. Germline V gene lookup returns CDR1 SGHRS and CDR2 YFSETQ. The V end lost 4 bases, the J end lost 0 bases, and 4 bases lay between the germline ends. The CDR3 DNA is TGCGCCAGCAGCCTGGCGAACACCGGGGAGCTGTTTTTT. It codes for CASSLANTGELFF. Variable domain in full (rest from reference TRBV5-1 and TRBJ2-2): KAGVTQTPRYLIKTRGQQVTLSCSPISGHRSVSWYQQTPGQGLQFLFEYFSETQRNKGNFPGRFSGRQFSNSRSEMNVSTLELGDSALYLCASSLANTGELFFGEGSRLTVL.

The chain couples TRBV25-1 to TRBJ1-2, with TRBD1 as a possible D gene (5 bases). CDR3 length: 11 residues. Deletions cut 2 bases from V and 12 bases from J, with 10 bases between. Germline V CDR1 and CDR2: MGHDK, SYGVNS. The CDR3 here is CASSEGGEHTF. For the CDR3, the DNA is TGTGCCAGCAGTGAAGGGGGGGAGCACACCTTC.

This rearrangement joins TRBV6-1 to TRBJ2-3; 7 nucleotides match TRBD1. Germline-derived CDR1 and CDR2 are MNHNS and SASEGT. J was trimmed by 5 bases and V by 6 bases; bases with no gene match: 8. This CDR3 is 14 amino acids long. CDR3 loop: CASRQGSPEDTQYF. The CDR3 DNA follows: TGTGCCAGCAGACAGGGGTCTCCCGAAGATACGCAGTATTTT.